These 13 T cell receptor beta chains originate from one sample sequenced in a study of blood T cell repertoires in COVID-19. The protocol was immunoSEQ multiplex PCR, while the TCRdb copy is restricted to in-frame clones and leaves out a portion. This table holds 200,000 to 250,000 clones, around 83% found once. The source material was peripheral blood. The receptors were gathered from an elderly woman with COVID-19, enrolled during active disease.

The J gene is TRBJ1-1, the V gene TRBV5-1; the match to TRBD1 covers 7 bases. The CDR3 runs to 15 residues. Germline assignment: CDR1 SGHRS and CDR2 YFSETQ. V was clipped by 4 bases and J by 3 bases; unmatched bases: 9. The chain's CDR3 is CASSITRDRYTEAFF. In DNA, the CDR3 is TGCGCCAGCAGCATAACCCGGGACAGATACACTGAAGCTTTCTTT.

This chain links TRBV18 with TRBJ1-2, with no clear D. The CDR3 loop spans 15 amino acids. Trimming shortened V by 2 bases and J by 4 bases, and 14 bases separated the two germline ends. Germline CDR1 reads KGHSH; CDR2 reads LQKENI. CDR3 sequence: CASSPDRVPGYGYTF. The CDR3 nucleotides read TGTGCCAGCTCACCAGACCGGGTCCCTGGCTATGGCTACACCTTC.

The CDR3 nucleotides read TGTGCCAGCCGGAGGAATGAGCAGTTCTTC. Amino acids: CASRRNEQFF. The chain is built from TRBV3-1 (or the pseudogene TRBV3-2) and TRBJ2-1, with D perhaps TRBD2 (5 bases). The CDR3 consists of 10 residues. Germline values: CDR1 LGHDT, CDR2 YNNKEL (reference sequence). The ends were cut back, 8 bases at V and 7 bases at J, with 6 bases in the middle.

This rearrangement joins TRBV4-2 to TRBJ1-6; tentatively, D is TRBD1 (6 bases). Germline CDR1 and CDR2: LGHNA and YNFKEQ. The CDR3 is made up of 18 amino acids. Trimming left V 0 bases short and J 0 bases short, with 12 bases between. The CDR3 here is CASSQETGFSSYNSPLHF. The DNA for the CDR3 is TGTGCCAGCAGCCAAGAGACAGGCTTTAGCTCCTATAATTCACCCCTCCACTTT.

This clone was found a few times. The V and J genes are TRBV10-3 and TRBJ2-5, with D tentatively TRBD1 (5 bases). The CDR3 consists of 13 residues. The V and J ends lost 6 bases and 0 bases respectively, with 8 bases between them. Germline lookup yields CDR1 ENHRY and CDR2 SYGVKD. CDR3 nucleotides: TGTGCCATCAGACAGGCGTACCAAGAGACCCAGTACTTC. As protein: CAIRQAYQETQYF.

The chain recombines TRBV5-1 with TRBJ1-2; 8 bases are a match to TRBD1. V lost 4 bases and J lost 6; bases outside the gene matches: 8. The CDR3 loop spans 14 amino acids. Germline lookup yields CDR1 SGHRS and CDR2 YFSETQ. The CDR3 DNA reads as TGCGCCAGCAGCCCCGGACAGGGTGATAATGGCTACACCTTC. Translation: CASSPGQGDNGYTF.

The rearrangement links TRBV6-5 to TRBJ1-5; TRBD1 matches 7 bases. The V segment lost 6 bases and the J segment 1 base; nucleotides outside the gene matches: 6. The CDR3 has 15 amino acids. The germline CDR1 and CDR2 sequences are MNHEY and SVGAGI. This CDR3 is CASSRQGQSNQPQHF. CDR3 in DNA: TGTGCCAGCAGCCGACAGGGCCAGAGCAATCAGCCCCAGCATTTT.

The chain joins TRBV4-2 to TRBJ2-7; the D is unclear. This CDR3 is built from 14 residues. With 0 bases removed from V and 5 bases from J, the gap between germline ends came to 11 bases. The V gene's germline CDR1 is LGHNA and CDR2 YNFKEQ. In DNA, the CDR3 is TGTGCCAGCAGCCAAGATCCCCTAACGGACGAGCAGTACTTC. Protein sequence: CASSQDPLTDEQYF.

V usage is TRBV30 and J usage is TRBJ1-2; 7 positions agree with TRBD1. Germline CDR1 is GTSNPN and CDR2 is SVGIG (reference sequence). This CDR3 is 14 amino acids long. V shed 4 bases, J shed 6 bases, and the junction held 11 bases outside the gene matches. The DNA of the CDR3 is TGTGCCTGGACGAACAGGGGCCCATGGGATGGCTACACCTTC. As protein: CAWTNRGPWDGYTF.

This sequence joins TRBV5-1 and TRBJ1-3, with D tentatively TRBD1 (6 bases). The V gene's germline CDR1 is SGHRS and CDR2 YFSETQ. The CDR3 extends over 17 amino acids. The V and J ends lost 1 base and 0 bases respectively, with 14 bases between them. CDR3 DNA: TGCGCCAGCAGCTTGAGTGGGACACCTATCTCTGGAAACACCATATATTTT. This gives the protein CASSLSGTPISGNTIYF.

This clone was detected only once. The chain is built from TRBV7-3 and TRBJ2-1; 7 bases map to TRBD2. With V trimmed by 4 bases and J by 1 base, 10 bases remained unmatched. Looked up from germline, CDR1 is SGHTA and CDR2 is FQGTGA. The CDR3 extends over 17 amino acids. DNA of the CDR3: TGTGCCAGCAGCTCCTACCCGTCGGGGGGATCCTACAATGAGCAGTTCTTC. It yields the protein CASSSYPSGGSYNEQFF.

This chain uses TRBV7-3 with TRBJ1-2, with 7 bases identical to TRBD1. The CDR3 covers 13 residues. V trimming: 4 bases; J trimming: 8 bases; junction bases outside the gene matches: 7. Germline CDR1 SGHTA, CDR2 FQGTGA. In DNA form, the CDR3 reads TGTGCCAGCAGCTCCCGGGACAGCTTAGGCTACACCTTC. This encodes CASSSRDSLGYTF. The variable domain in full, completed from reference TRBV7-3 and TRBJ1-2, reads GAGVSQTPSNKVTEKGKYVELRCDPISGHTALYWYRQSLGQGPEFLIYFQGTGAADDSGLPNDRFFAVRPEGSVSTLKIQRTERGDSAVYLCASSSRDSLGYTFGSGTRLTVV.

The gene calls are TRBV2 and TRBJ2-7; 8 nucleotides agree with TRBD2. The germline V gene encodes CDR1 SNHLY and CDR2 FYNNEI. Germline trimming cut 1 base from V and 4 bases from J; bases unmatched to any gene: 3. This CDR3 region has 14 residues. The CDR3 loop is CASSEERGRYEQYF. Written as DNA, the CDR3 is TGTGCCAGCAGTGAAGAGCGGGGGAGGTACGAGCAGTACTTC.